The 11 T cell receptor beta chains listed next were all sequenced from one sample in a study of shared clonotypes between healthy human individuals. Naive CD8 cells, CD45RO-negative and positively selected for CCR7, excluded terminally differentiated effector memory CD45RA+ cells. The method was immunoSEQ multiplex PCR; TCRdb's version includes in-frame clones alone and lacks a portion of them. The table shows approximately 2,000,000 clones, with 85% to 95% occurring only once. The sample consisted of naive CD8+ T cells from PBMCs. These receptors all stem from a man in his late teens or twenties in good health. Some clones in this sample may be carry-over from other donors' samples.

This chain uses TRBV27 with TRBJ2-5, with 12 bases fitting TRBD2. Germline CDR1 is MNHEY and CDR2 is SMNVEV (reference sequence). The CDR3 length is 17 residues. Trimming took 5 bases from V and 6 from J; bases not matched to a gene: 13. CDR3 sequence (DNA): TGTGCCAGCAGTACCACATTCCTAGCGGGAGGGCCGAAGACCCAGTACTTC. Translation gives CASSTTFLAGGPKTQYF.

The chain is built from TRBV27 and TRBJ2-2; tentatively, D is TRBD2 (5 bases). The ends were cut back, 4 bases at V and 6 bases at J, with 12 bases in the middle. The germline V gene encodes CDR1 MNHEY and CDR2 SMNVEV (reference sequence). The CDR3 runs to 14 residues. The CDR3 reads CASSSPRRSGELFF. CDR3 sequence (DNA): TGTGCCAGCAGTTCCCCCCGGAGGTCCGGGGAGCTGTTTTTT.

This rearrangement joins TRBV27 to TRBJ1-2; D is undetermined. Germline V gene data show CDR1 as MNHEY and CDR2 as SMNVEV (reference sequence). The CDR3 length is 15 residues. V was pared by 6 bases and J by 2 bases, with 16 bases between. The CDR3 sequence: CASSHGRGLNYGYTF. The CDR3 DNA is TGTGCCAGCAGCCACGGGCGGGGATTGAACTATGGCTACACCTTC.

This chain connects TRBV4-1 to TRBJ2-1, with D maybe TRBD1 (7 bases). The germline V gene encodes CDR1 MGHRA and CDR2 YSYEKL. The CDR3 is made up of 17 amino acids. Trimming took 4 bases from V and 5 from J, leaving 21 bases between them. CDR3 loop: CASSRRAGTARNNEQFF. For the CDR3, the DNA is TGCGCCAGCAGCCGGAGGGCCGGGACAGCGAGAAACAATGAGCAGTTCTTC.

The genes are TRBV7-8 and TRBJ2-7; no reliable D call. The CDR3 has 12 amino acids. V was trimmed by 2 bases and J by 7 bases, leaving 9 bases between them. CDR1 is SGHVS, CDR2 FQNEAQ, per germline. For the CDR3, the DNA is TGTGCCAGCAGCTTATACCAAAAGGAGCAGTACTTC. It codes for CASSLYQKEQYF.

The chain combines TRBV28 with TRBJ1-5; the D gene is possibly TRBD1 (5 bases). Germline assignment: CDR1 MDHEN and CDR2 SYDVKM. V was cut by 3 bases and J by 6 bases, with 21 bases left in between. The CDR3 consists of 17 residues. CDR3 region: CASSLRQGVGKGQPQHF. CDR3 DNA: TGTGCCAGCAGTTTGAGGCAGGGAGTGGGGAAGGGTCAGCCCCAGCATTTT.

This sequence joins TRBV6-1 and TRBJ2-1; unclear D gene. Between the trimmed V and J ends, which lost 7 bases and 6 bases, there was a span of 19 bases. The CDR3 is 15 amino acids. The germline V gene encodes CDR1 MNHNS and CDR2 SASEGT. CDR3 in DNA: TGTGCCAGCAACGTTGGGGAAGCGTTCCCCAATGAGCAGTTCTTC. It encodes CASNVGEAFPNEQFF.

This sequence joins TRBV6-5 and TRBJ2-7; D is unresolved. This CDR3 region has 13 residues. Germline-derived CDR1 and CDR2 are MNHEY and SVGAGI. V was pared by 2 bases and J by 1 base, with 6 bases between. The CDR3 bases are TGTGCCAGCAGTTACGCCAGGTCCTACGAGCAGTACTTC. Translation gives CASSYARSYEQYF.

The chain joins TRBV28 to TRBJ2-3; the match to TRBD2 covers 11 bases. Germline V lookup: CDR1 MDHEN, CDR2 SYDVKM. V lost 3 bases and J lost 2; bases outside the gene matches: 4. The CDR3 is 16 amino acids. Here the CDR3 reads CASSFRSGRDTDTQYF. The CDR3 DNA reads TGTGCCAGCAGTTTCCGTAGCGGGAGGGACACAGATACGCAGTATTTT.

This clone was counted only a few times. The chain joins TRBV6-4 to TRBJ1-1; D gene unclear. CDR1 and CDR2 from the germline V gene are MRHNA and SNTAGT. Trimming removed 0 bases from V and 11 bases from J, with 4 bases in between. The CDR3 totals 10 residues. This chain's CDR3 is CASSDSRAFF. The CDR3 DNA is TGTGCCAGCAGTGACTCGAGGGCTTTCTTT.

In the case of this clone: Other nucleotide sequences from this sample produce the same CDR3. V and J are TRBV27 and TRBJ1-1; possibly TRBD1 for D (5 bases). The CDR3 spans 15 residues. Germline values: CDR1 MNHEY, CDR2 SMNVEV (reference sequence). Trimming cost V 2 bases and J 0 bases, with 10 bases left between them. CDR3 coding DNA: TGTGCCAGCAGTTTAAGTGGGGGTTTGAACACTGAAGCTTTCTTT. Protein: CASSLSGGLNTEAFF.